This T cell receptor (beta chain) was recovered during a study of blood T cell repertoires in COVID-19. The sample holds one count of this clone. The repertoire was sequenced with immunoSEQ multiplex PCR; TCRdb's copy has only in-frame clones and lacks some. The table lists around 310,000 clones, under 90% of them singletons, with about a tenth in the top ten. The CDR3 sequence is 18 residues long. CDR1 is MGHRA and CDR2 is YSYEKL in the germline V gene. The ends lost 4 bases at V and 4 bases at J; junction bases unmatched: 12. The source is a woman aged 25 to 39 who had recovered from COVID-19. The chain has TRBV4-1 and TRBJ2-7; TRBD2 agrees at 14 bases. The sequenced sample consisted of PBMCs or T cells enriched from blood (not recorded which). The DNA of the CDR3 is TGCGCCAGCAGCCTCGGGACTAGCGGGAGAGTCGTGGTTTACGAGCAGTACTTC. Its translation is CASSLGTSGRVVVYEQYF.